This TCR beta chain was observed in a study of regulatory dendritic cells for organ transplantation. Looking at the study overall: Dendritic cell cultures received LPS on day 6.

Worth noting for this clone: The antigen is undetermined.

Study-wide findings and caveats: Memory CD8+ T cells were the most oligoclonal; naive cells were highly diverse. Memory CD8+ clonal expansion seemed more limited with regulatory than mature dendritic cells. Among resting subsets, memory CD8+ cells contained the most alloreactive clonotypes.

Clones were read by immunoSEQ multiplex PCR, and TCRdb kept only the in-frame ones, dropping some. The sample contains tens of thousands of clones, 65% to 90% of which appear only once. The CDR3 covers 11 residues. V gave up 4 bases and J gave up 4 bases, with 6 bases separating them. Germline assignment: CDR1 DFQATT and CDR2 SNEGSKA (reference sequence). CFSE-labeled sorted T cells met regulatory or mature dendritic cells for approximately 5 days. The clonotype comes from a human donor in good health. V gene TRBV20-1 combines with J gene TRBJ2-3; D call uncertain. Sequencing input: naive CD4+ T cells from blood cultured with dendritic cells. Subset given: CD45RA+ naive T cells. CDR3 nucleotide sequence: TGCAGTGCTACAGTTGCAGATACGCAGTATTTT. As protein: CSATVADTQYF.